This TCR beta chain is from a study of cytomegalovirus exposure and HLA in healthy donors. For the study at large: Out of roughly 170 million T cells, an earlier analysis found some 120 million unique TCR beta sequences in total. Study-wide points: TCR beta V- and J-gene trimming, according to a later analysis, was linked to a missense DCLRE1C variant.

The CDR3 extends over 15 amino acids. Germline V gives CDR1 SGHVS, CDR2 FQNEAQ. V lost 6 bases, J lost 5 bases, and 12 bases stayed unmatched. With regard to this clone: Its antigen remains unidentified.

The PCR contained 60 Vbeta and 13 Jbeta primers. Assay: immunoSEQ multiplex PCR; the TCRdb copy retains only in-frame clones and omits some. The sample yields about 120,000 clones, 80% seen once. The source is a female donor in good health and CMV-seropositive. The V gene is TRBV7-8, the J gene TRBJ1-1; 7 positions agree with TRBD1. The source material was PBMCs. The CDR3 DNA sequence: TGTGCCAGCAGTCGAATGGCAGGGGGTGGGACTGAAGCTTTCTTT. Residues: CASSRMAGGGTEAFF.